This is a list of T cell receptor beta chains from one sample in a study of blood T cell repertoires in COVID-19. Generated by immunoSEQ multiplex PCR, the TCRdb table keeps only in-frame clones and is missing some. This sample carries a few hundred thousand clones, approximately 90% of them seen once, and the ten largest clones take roughly 4%. Sequencing used PBMCs or T cells enriched from blood (not recorded which). All receptors derive from a woman in her twenties or thirties who had recovered from COVID-19. Each CDR3 is given with its conserved first and last residue. Fields, in order: V gene, D gene, J gene, clone size, CDR3 protein, CDR3 DNA. The D gene is left open where the match is weak. Clone size, where shown, is once, few, many, or a class for clones that have expanded.

TRBV7-2	-	TRBJ1-3	-	CASSSWGGQNTIYF	TGTGCCAGCAGTTCCTGGGGGGGGCAGAACACCATATATTTT
TRBV29-1	TRBD2	TRBJ2-2	-	CSVRRAGVPTGELFF	TGCAGCGTCCGCCGGGCGGGAGTACCCACCGGGGAGCTGTTTTTT
TRBV28	-	TRBJ1-2	-	CASSSSGSSYGYTF	TGTGCCAGCAGCTCGTCAGGATCCTCTTATGGCTACACCTTC
TRBV7-9	-	TRBJ2-2	-	CASSLAGGTENTGELFF	TGTGCCAGCAGCTTAGCAGGGGGGACAGAGAACACCGGGGAGCTGTTTTTT
TRBV28	-	TRBJ2-5	-	CASSLIGGRETQYF	TGTGCCAGCAGTTTAATCGGGGGGCGGGAGACCCAGTACTTC
TRBV3-1/TRBV3-2	-	TRBJ1-2	-	CASSQGTANYGYTF	TGTGCCAGCAGCCAAGGGACAGCTAACTATGGCTACACCTTC
TRBV18	TRBD1	TRBJ1-5	-	CASSPYTGGLGDPQHF	TGTGCCAGCTCACCGTACACAGGGGGCCTTGGCGATCCCCAGCATTTT
TRBV11-3	-	TRBJ1-1	few	CASSLVGSTEAFF	TGTGCCAGCAGCTTAGTGGGGAGCACTGAAGCTTTCTTT
TRBV15	TRBD1	TRBJ2-1	-	CATSSRDSLFF	TGTGCCACCAGCTCCCGGGACAGCCTATTCTTC
TRBV7-9	-	TRBJ2-1	-	CASSFGRVSDNEQFF	TGTGCCAGCAGCTTCGGCCGGGTCTCTGACAATGAGCAGTTCTTC
TRBV7-2	TRBD2	TRBJ2-7	-	CASSWGGSYEQYF	TGTGCCAGCAGCTGGGGGGGCTCCTACGAGCAGTACTTC
TRBV7-9	TRBD2	TRBJ2-2	-	CASSSTSLNTGELFF	TGTGCCAGCAGCTCGACTAGCCTTAACACCGGGGAGCTGTTTTTT
TRBV24-1	-	TRBJ2-1	-	CATSDSLYNEQFF	TGTGCCACCAGTGACTCTCTCTACAATGAGCAGTTCTTC
TRBV6-5	-	TRBJ2-1	few	CASSQWESSYNEQFF	TGTGCCAGCAGTCAGTGGGAGAGCTCCTACAATGAGCAGTTCTTC
TRBV19	-	TRBJ1-4	-	CASSIYIGQGNEKLFF	TGTGCCAGTAGTATCTATATCGGGCAGGGGAACGAAAAACTGTTTTTT
TRBV6-5	-	TRBJ1-2	-	CASTKGGYGYTF	TGTGCCAGCACAAAAGGGGGCTATGGCTACACCTTC
TRBV11-3	-	TRBJ1-6	-	CASSLTGTGTNIPPLHF	TGTGCCAGCAGCTTAACGGGGACGGGGACAAATATTCCGCCCCTCCACTTT
TRBV28	TRBD1	TRBJ1-2	-	CASSLGGQGGGYTF	TGTGCCAGCAGTTTAGGAGGGCAGGGGGGCGGCTACACCTTC
TRBV9	TRBD2	TRBJ2-1	-	CASSVAAGGTFEQFF	TGTGCCAGCAGCGTAGCCGCGGGAGGCACTTTTGAGCAGTTCTTC
TRBV7-2	TRBD2	TRBJ2-3	-	CASSLPTSGIDTQYF	TGTGCCAGCAGCTTACCGACTAGCGGGATAGATACGCAGTATTTT
TRBV5-6	TRBD1	TRBJ1-2	-	CASSFLDRDFAGYTF	TGTGCCAGCAGCTTCTTGGACAGGGACTTTGCTGGCTACACCTTC
TRBV28	-	TRBJ1-3	few	CASSLWSTSGNTIYF	TGTGCCAGCAGTTTATGGAGCACCTCTGGAAACACCATATATTTT
TRBV6-2/TRBV6-3	-	TRBJ2-3	-	CASSYSTPGTQYF	TGTGCCAGCAGTTACTCGACTCCCGGCACGCAGTATTTT
TRBV13	-	TRBJ1-1	-	CASSLREGTEAFF	TGTGCCAGCAGCTTAAGGGAGGGCACTGAAGCTTTCTTT
TRBV28	TRBD1	TRBJ2-1	-	CASRRDSSYNEQFF	TGTGCCAGCAGACGGGACAGCTCGTACAATGAGCAGTTCTTC
TRBV10-3	-	TRBJ2-4	few	CAISESLLAKNIQYF	TGTGCCATCAGTGAGTCTTTATTAGCCAAAAACATTCAGTACTTC
TRBV6-5	TRBD2	TRBJ2-1	-	CASTLAGTYNEQFF	TGTGCCAGCACCCTAGCGGGAACTTACAATGAGCAGTTCTTC
TRBV7-9	-	TRBJ2-6	-	CASSLASGSGANVLTF	TGTGCCAGCAGCTTAGCGTCAGGGTCTGGGGCCAACGTCCTGACTTTC
TRBV28	-	TRBJ1-6	-	CASSPSPADSPLHF	TGTGCCAGCAGTCCCTCCCCAGCGGATTCACCCCTCCACTTT
TRBV7-9	TRBD1	TRBJ1-2	-	CASSLESRDRSYGYTF	TGTGCCAGCAGCTTAGAATCCCGGGACAGGAGCTATGGCTACACCTTC
TRBV5-4	TRBD2	TRBJ2-1	-	CASSLEGGRPYNEQFF	TGTGCCAGCAGCTTGGAGGGCGGGAGGCCTTACAATGAGCAGTTCTTC
TRBV30	TRBD2	TRBJ2-1	-	CAWSVTASGRGEQFF	TGTGCCTGGAGTGTAACGGCTAGCGGGAGGGGTGAGCAGTTCTTC
TRBV19	-	TRBJ2-5	-	CASSPKSGKTQYF	TGTGCCAGTAGTCCAAAGTCGGGGAAGACCCAGTACTTC
TRBV11-2	-	TRBJ2-7	-	CASSSPGHVFTYEQYF	TGTGCCAGCAGCTCACCGGGACACGTCTTCACCTACGAGCAGTACTTC
TRBV19	TRBD1	TRBJ1-1	-	CASSTDRGRTEAFF	TGTGCCAGTAGTACAGACAGGGGAAGAACCGAAGCTTTCTTT
TRBV20-1	-	TRBJ1-1	-	CSASLLSNTEAFF	TGCAGTGCTAGTCTCTTGTCGAACACTGAAGCTTTCTTT
TRBV28	-	TRBJ1-1	-	CASSFGGGEAFF	TGTGCCAGCAGTTTCGGAGGAGGGGAAGCTTTCTTT
TRBV7-2	-	TRBJ1-1	-	CASSLASLNTEAFF	TGTGCCAGCAGCTTAGCTAGTTTGAACACTGAAGCTTTCTTT
TRBV30	-	TRBJ1-1	-	CAWRSGRLSEAFF	TGTGCCTGGAGATCAGGGAGGCTCTCTGAAGCTTTCTTT
TRBV5-1	TRBD1	TRBJ2-2	once	CASSLGQGRAGELFF	TGCGCCAGCAGCTTGGGACAGGGTAGGGCCGGGGAGCTGTTTTTT
TRBV7-2	-	TRBJ2-1	few	CASSLAVGELGYNEQFF	TGTGCCAGCAGCTTAGCCGTCGGGGAGTTAGGGTACAATGAGCAGTTCTTC
TRBV18	-	TRBJ1-2	-	CASSPRTIDYTF	TGTGCCAGCTCACCACGGACAATTGACTACACCTTC
TRBV19	TRBD2	TRBJ2-1	-	CASSVGSGNYNEQFF	TGTGCCAGTAGCGTCGGTAGCGGGAACTACAATGAGCAGTTCTTC
TRBV24-1	-	TRBJ2-7	-	CATSDDLNGSSYEQYF	TGTGCCACCAGTGACGACCTCAACGGGAGCTCCTACGAGCAGTACTTC